The entry below gives a single TCR beta chain sequence along with its context. Using immunoSEQ multiplex PCR, the repertoire was profiled, and TCRdb retains in-frame clones only, with some absent. Counted here are approximately 15,000 clones, roughly 75% occurring once; the ten biggest clones make up 20% to 25%. This entry belongs to a study of blood T cell repertoires in COVID-19. Study at large: The study drew acute and convalescent COVID-19 samples from the United States, Italy and Spain. PBMCs, B-cell-depleted T cells, or T cells provided the cDNA or gDNA that made up the material.

Sequenced sample: peripheral blood. The receptor was derived from a man between 60 and 70 years old with active or convalescent COVID-19.

The CDR3 loop is CASGPLGEVYGYTF. CDR3 DNA sequence: TGTGCCAGTGGCCCCCTCGGGGAGGTCTATGGCTACACCTTC. The V call is TRBV19, the J call TRBJ1-2; D is undetermined. Looked up from germline, CDR1 is LNHDA and CDR2 is SQIVND (reference sequence). The V and J ends lost 8 bases and 4 bases respectively, with 17 bases between them. The CDR3 contains 14 residues.